This entry concerns a single T cell receptor (beta chain). How the authors handled the data: Counts of nucleated cells, estimated from reference gene primer amplification, were obtained. Generated by immunoSEQ multiplex PCR, the TCRdb table keeps only in-frame clones and is missing some. That table supplies the V and J calls and clone size; D and trimming were determined from the DNA. Here the sample spans 210,000 or so clones, approximately 86% being singletons. J gave up 4 bases and V 4 bases, and 10 bases lay outside the gene matches. Germline CDR1 is SGDLS and CDR2 is YYNGEE. The CDR3 covers 16 residues. The data are from a study of blood T cell repertoires in COVID-19. Looking at the study overall: The study drew acute and convalescent COVID-19 samples from the United States, Italy and Spain.

Seattle's cohort entered during active infection and was followed longitudinally. Sequencing was carried out using peripheral blood. The clonotype was recovered from a woman aged 30 to 39 with COVID-19, enrolled during active disease. V is TRBV9 and J is TRBJ2-5; 10 bases match TRBD2. The CDR3 protein is CASSSSGGVAGETQYF. CDR3 nucleotide sequence: TGTGCCAGCAGCTCTAGCGGGGGCGTGGCCGGAGAGACCCAGTACTTC. Filled out from reference TRBV9 and TRBJ2-5, the complete variable domain reads DSGVTQTPKHLITATGQRVTLRCSPRSGDLSVYWYQQSLDQGLQFLIQYYNGEERAKGNILERFSAQQFPDLHSELNLSSLELGDSALYFCASSSSGGVAGETQYFGPGTRLLVL.